This entry is about one TCR beta chain. What it binds is not known. This entry comes from a study of T cells after yellow fever vaccination. Study in general: Low-cell-number fractions were prepared with SMART-Seq v4 Ultra Low Input.

Overall study results and limits: Weaker overall was a secondary response that nonetheless peaked faster, on day 5 versus 15.

CDR1 and CDR2 from the germline V gene are SEHNR and FQNEAQ (reference sequence). The germline V and J ends were trimmed by 4 bases and 4 bases, with 10 bases remaining between them. CDR3 length: 13 amino acids. The study made its TCR cDNA through 5'RACE template switching. That step introduced a universal primer site along with UMIs. TCRdb independently ran MiXCR on the 5' RACE reads; one entry per CDR3 protein. The repertoire consists of fewer than 450,000 distinct CDR3 sequences, with approximately 8% occurring once and the leading ten covering 15% to 20%. The genes are TRBV7-9 and TRBJ2-5, with no clear D. The receptor was isolated from a man younger than 35 who received the YFV17D yellow fever vaccine. This material consisted of PBMCs, taken 45 days after the first yellow fever vaccination. CDR3 amino acids: CASSSRAGETQYF. The DNA of the CDR3 is TGTGCCAGCAGCTCCCGGGCAGGAGAGACCCAGTACTTC.